This TCR beta chain emerged from a study of blood T cell repertoires in COVID-19 (TCRdb year 2020). Regarding the study in general: Samples covering the acute and convalescent phases of COVID-19 were provided by collaborators in the United States, Italy and Spain. Where available, HLA class I and class II types were obtained from metadata supplied by the sample provider rather than from assay-based typing. The repertoires were made available in a free public database intended to serve as a resource for research on the immune response to SARS-CoV-2. Sample metadata almost always included a de-identified subject ID, COVID-19 status, age in years and sex. The samples were drawn from the first 160 participants of the ongoing ImmuneRACE study and from 1,200 or so subjects provided by 6 global collaborators. Deeply sampled blood TCRbeta repertoires from subjects exposed to, actively infected with, or recovered from COVID-19 were included in the dataset. The prospective study material was composed of cDNA or gDNA derived from T cells, B-cell-depleted T cells, or PBMCs. Beyond this particular receptor, the publication reports: Clinical and demographic metadata were provided uncurated, with the amount varying by source and participant.

Here V drops 3 bases and J drops 6 bases, and the junction holds 9 bases not matched to any gene. There are 16 amino acids in the CDR3, from cysteine to phenylalanine inclusive. The DNA shown is the 48-base CDR3, in frame from base 1. The germline V gene (reference sequence) gives CDR1 as SGHNT and CDR2 as YYREEE. One collaborating source in Seattle enrolled patients during active infection and followed them longitudinally through the course of disease. The collaborating institutions used their own protocols to collect whole blood in K2EDTA tubes. Collaborator samples were shipped for TCRbeta analysis as frozen whole blood, isolated PBMCs, or DNA extracted from either sample type. As regards this clone: The antigen it recognizes is unknown. It has no much larger one-base neighbor in the sample; base qualities were not kept.

The immunoSEQ Assay, a bias-controlled multiplex PCR, was used to amplify TCRbeta CDR3 regions from genomic DNA. The published analysis was carried out like this. The number of nucleated cells in each sample was estimated from the amplification of reference gene primers within the assay. To quantify the absolute abundance of each unique TCRbeta CDR3 rearrangement, sequence reads were collapsed and filtered. For each sample, productive Simpson clonality was calculated by taking the square root of Simpson's diversity index across productive rearrangements. Drawn from immuneACCESS, this table holds only the in-frame rearrangements with V and J called that TCRdb kept. Clones are partly lost; checked studies trace under half to an unresolved V gene and leave the rest unexplained. V, J and clone size were drawn from that table, and D and trimming were deduced from the DNA. The sample has about 530,000 clones on record, approximately 88% of them singletons. Together, the top ten hold around 7.8% of the sample.

The receptor was isolated from a woman in her forties or fifties with COVID-19, enrolled during active disease. The rearranged segments are TRBV5-4 and TRBJ2-2; 9 central nucleotides agree with TRBD1. The sample comprised peripheral blood. The sequence in DNA is TGTGCCAGCAGCTCTTTAACAGGGGGCAGGTCCGGGGAGCTGTTTTTT. The resulting protein is CASSSLTGGRSGELFF.